Listed here is a single TCR beta chain. CDR1 is LNHNV and CDR2 is YYDKDF in the germline V gene (reference sequence). There are 20 residues in the CDR3. V gave up 5 bases and J gave up 8 bases; unmatched junction bases: 26. TCRdb keeps only in-frame clones here, not all; method: immunoSEQ multiplex PCR. Among 500,000 to 750,000 clones listed, roughly 90% were seen once. These data come from a study of shared T cell receptors in the human thymus. These records were also assigned to another study, of human thymus T cells. That source adds: Thymic tissue was derived from resections collected during corrective heart surgery. Within thymic and blood repertoires, V and J gene usage appeared to be biased. Unrelated individuals reportedly shared highly overlapping thymic TCR repertoires.

Sequencing was done on a sample of thymocytes. The receptor was derived from a boy under three years old with a congenital heart defect. The chain joins TRBV15 to TRBJ2-1; TRBD1 agrees at 8 bases. CDR3 region: CATSPSLSDRGTYRGDEQFF. CDR3 coding DNA: TGTGCCACCAGCCCAAGCCTTTCCGATAGAGGGACCTACAGGGGGGATGAGCAGTTCTTC.